Listed below are T cell receptor beta chains from one sample, sequenced in a study of T cells in Graves' hyperthyroidism and ophthalmopathy. TCRdb passed the multiplex PCR reads through MiXCR, listing each CDR3 protein once. The sample carries roughly 500,000 distinct CDR3 sequences, around 14% recorded once. The source material was blood. All receptors come from a woman aged 25 to 45 with Graves' hyperthyroidism that later progressed to Graves' ophthalmopathy. The CDR3 runs from the conserved cysteine through the conserved F or W. A D gene is named only where the DNA matches it firmly. Size is stated for part of the rows, as once, few or many counts, or as a class when the clone is expanded.

d_gene: -
abundance: many
v_gene: TRBV19
j_gene: TRBJ1-6
CDR3nt: TGTGCCAGTAGTATAGAGAGGGGGGCAAATTCACCCCTCCACTTT
CDR3aa: CASSIERGANSPLHF

d_gene: -
abundance: few
v_gene: TRBV7-2
j_gene: TRBJ2-1
CDR3nt: TGTGCCAGCAGCCCCGGTCATTTTGAGCAGTTCTTC
CDR3aa: CASSPGHFEQFF

d_gene: -
abundance: -
v_gene: TRBV28
j_gene: TRBJ2-7
CDR3nt: TGTGCCAACAGCTCCCCGGGACATGGAATACACGAGCAGTACTTC
CDR3aa: CANSSPGHGIHEQYF

d_gene: TRBD2
abundance: many
v_gene: TRBV10-3
j_gene: TRBJ2-7
CDR3nt: TGTGCCATCAGTGATCCGAGACTAGCGGGAGGGTACGAGCAGTACTTC
CDR3aa: CAISDPRLAGGYEQYF

d_gene: -
abundance: many
v_gene: TRBV28
j_gene: TRBJ1-1
CDR3nt: TGTGCCAGCAGTTCCCCGGCAGGGAACACTGAAGCTTTCTTT
CDR3aa: CASSSPAGNTEAFF

d_gene: -
abundance: many
v_gene: TRBV10-3
j_gene: TRBJ1-2
CDR3nt: TGTGCCATTGTCCAGGCAGCGGAATATGGCTACACCTTC
CDR3aa: CAIVQAAEYGYTF

d_gene: -
abundance: -
v_gene: TRBV20-1
j_gene: TRBJ2-5
CDR3nt: TGCAGTGCTTTTGGCCAAGAGACCCAGTACTTC
CDR3aa: CSAFGQETQYF

d_gene: TRBD1
abundance: many
v_gene: TRBV7-3
j_gene: TRBJ2-5
CDR3nt: TGTGCCAGCAGCCCCGGACGGACAGGGGAAAAGTACTTC
CDR3aa: CASSPGRTGEKYF

d_gene: -
abundance: many
v_gene: TRBV29-1
j_gene: TRBJ1-1
CDR3nt: TGCAGCGTTGAAATTGTGGGGGCGCGAACTGAAGCTTTCTTT
CDR3aa: CSVEIVGARTEAFF

d_gene: -
abundance: many
v_gene: TRBV20-1
j_gene: TRBJ1-1
CDR3nt: TGCAGTGCTAGAGGTCCGAACACTGAAGCTTTCTTT
CDR3aa: CSARGPNTEAFF

d_gene: -
abundance: -
v_gene: TRBV20-1
j_gene: TRBJ1-2
CDR3nt: TGCAGTGCTAGTATCCAACAGGGCCGGGGTGAGGGATGTGCCTTC
CDR3aa: CSASIQQGRGEGCAF

d_gene: -
abundance: many
v_gene: TRBV19
j_gene: TRBJ1-1
CDR3nt: TGTGCCAGTATGTCATGGGGGGACACTGAAGCTTTCTTT
CDR3aa: CASMSWGDTEAFF

d_gene: -
abundance: few
v_gene: TRBV27
j_gene: TRBJ1-6
CDR3nt: TGTGCCAGCCGCTTTAGGCAGACGGGTTCACCCCTCCACTTT
CDR3aa: CASRFRQTGSPLHF

d_gene: TRBD2
abundance: many
v_gene: TRBV7-2
j_gene: TRBJ2-1
CDR3nt: TGTGCCAGCAGCTTGGGACTAGCGGGAGGCCTCAATGAGCAGTTCTTC
CDR3aa: CASSLGLAGGLNEQFF

d_gene: -
abundance: many
v_gene: TRBV29-1
j_gene: TRBJ2-7
CDR3nt: TGCAGCGTTGGTCTAGGGGGTTCACGCGAGCAGTACTTC
CDR3aa: CSVGLGGSREQYF

d_gene: TRBD1
abundance: many
v_gene: TRBV12-3/TRBV12-4
j_gene: TRBJ1-1
CDR3nt: TGTGCCAGCAGTTTAGCGCTGACAGGGCGTCGGAACACTGAAGCTTTCTTT
CDR3aa: CASSLALTGRRNTEAFF

d_gene: TRBD2
abundance: many
v_gene: TRBV20-1
j_gene: TRBJ2-1
CDR3nt: TGCAGTGCTAACAGCGGGAGAGAGATCAATGAGCAGTTCTTC
CDR3aa: CSANSGREINEQFF

d_gene: -
abundance: -
v_gene: TRBV11-2
j_gene: TRBJ2-5
CDR3nt: TGTGCCAGCAGCTTAGGGTTCAGGGAGGAGACCCAGTACTTC
CDR3aa: CASSLGFREETQYF

d_gene: TRBD2
abundance: many
v_gene: TRBV7-2
j_gene: TRBJ2-1
CDR3nt: TGTGCCAGCAGCTTTTGGACTAGCCGGGATGAGCAGTTCTTC
CDR3aa: CASSFWTSRDEQFF

d_gene: TRBD1
abundance: -
v_gene: TRBV20-1
j_gene: TRBJ1-5
CDR3nt: TGCAGTGCTAGAGACAGGGGGTCGGGTTCCCAGCATTTT
CDR3aa: CSARDRGSGSQHF

d_gene: TRBD1
abundance: many
v_gene: TRBV7-2
j_gene: TRBJ1-4
CDR3nt: TGTGCCAGCAGCTTCCAACAGGGGAATGAAAAACTGTTTTTT
CDR3aa: CASSFQQGNEKLFF

d_gene: -
abundance: few
v_gene: TRBV24-1
j_gene: TRBJ2-5
CDR3nt: TGTGCCACCAGTGAGCCGGGACCAGGGGAGACCCAGTACTTC
CDR3aa: CATSEPGPGETQYF

d_gene: TRBD1
abundance: many
v_gene: TRBV29-1
j_gene: TRBJ1-1
CDR3nt: TGCAGCGGCAGGGGGGAACTCACTGAAGCTTTCTTT
CDR3aa: CSGRGELTEAFF

d_gene: TRBD1
abundance: many
v_gene: TRBV2
j_gene: TRBJ1-1
CDR3nt: TGTGCCAGCAGTGAGACAGGGGGCGGTGAAGCTTTCTTT
CDR3aa: CASSETGGGEAFF

d_gene: TRBD1
abundance: many
v_gene: TRBV6-5
j_gene: TRBJ1-6
CDR3nt: TGTGCCAGCAGTTACACGGACAGGGTTAATTCACCCCTCCACTTT
CDR3aa: CASSYTDRVNSPLHF

d_gene: -
abundance: many
v_gene: TRBV7-9
j_gene: TRBJ2-7
CDR3nt: TGTGCCAGCAGCCATATGGGTACCTACGAGCAGTACTTC
CDR3aa: CASSHMGTYEQYF

d_gene: TRBD2
abundance: -
v_gene: TRBV4-1
j_gene: TRBJ2-3
CDR3nt: TGCGCCAGCAGGCCCCCATCCGGGACTAGCGAGAACCCCGGCACAGATACGCAGTATTTT
CDR3aa: CASRPPSGTSENPGTDTQYF